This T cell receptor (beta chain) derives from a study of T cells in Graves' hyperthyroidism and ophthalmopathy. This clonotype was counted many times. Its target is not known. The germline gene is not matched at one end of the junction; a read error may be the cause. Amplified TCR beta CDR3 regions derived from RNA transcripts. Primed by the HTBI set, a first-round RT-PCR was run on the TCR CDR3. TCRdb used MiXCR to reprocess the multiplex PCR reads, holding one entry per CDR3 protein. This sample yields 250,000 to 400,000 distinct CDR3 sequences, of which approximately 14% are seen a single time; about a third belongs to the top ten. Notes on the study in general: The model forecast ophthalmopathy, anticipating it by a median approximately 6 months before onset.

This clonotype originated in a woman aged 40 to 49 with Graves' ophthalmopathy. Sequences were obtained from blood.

This CDR3 reads CASHRTGPYEQYF. DNA for the CDR3: TGTGCCAGCCATAGGACAGGCCCCTATGAGCAGTACTTC. J is TRBJ2-7 and V is TRBV6-5, with 7 bases matching TRBD1. The CDR3 consists of 13 residues. Germline V lookup: CDR1 MNHEY, CDR2 SVGAGI.